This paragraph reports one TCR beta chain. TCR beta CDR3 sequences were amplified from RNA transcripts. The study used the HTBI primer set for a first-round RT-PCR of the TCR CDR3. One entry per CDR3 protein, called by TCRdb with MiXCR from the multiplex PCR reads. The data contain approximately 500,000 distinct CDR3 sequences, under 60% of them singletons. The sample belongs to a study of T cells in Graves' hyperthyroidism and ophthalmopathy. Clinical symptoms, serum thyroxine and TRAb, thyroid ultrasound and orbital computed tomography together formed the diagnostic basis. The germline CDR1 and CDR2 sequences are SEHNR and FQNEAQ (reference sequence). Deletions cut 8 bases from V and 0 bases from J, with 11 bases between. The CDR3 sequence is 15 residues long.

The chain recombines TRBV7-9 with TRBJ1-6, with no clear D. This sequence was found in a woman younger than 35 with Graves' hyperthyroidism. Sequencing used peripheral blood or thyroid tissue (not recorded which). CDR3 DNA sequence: TGTGCCAGCCCAAGCGGGAGCTCCTATAATTCACCCCTCCACTTT. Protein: CASPSGSSYNSPLHF.